Presented here are 21 T cell receptor beta chains from one specimen sequenced in a study of T cells in Graves' hyperthyroidism and ophthalmopathy. The CDR3 regions of TCR beta were amplified from RNA transcripts. Carried out on the TCR CDR3, a first-round RT-PCR used the HTBI primer set. MiXCR, applied by TCRdb to the multiplex PCR reads, yields one record per CDR3 protein. The sample carries 550,000 to 850,000 distinct CDR3 sequences, roughly a sixth recorded once. Sequences were obtained from blood. These receptors were taken from a woman aged 50 to 60 with Graves' hyperthyroidism that later progressed to Graves' ophthalmopathy.

This clonotype was detected many times. The chain employs TRBV12-3 or TRBV12-4 and TRBJ2-1; D call uncertain. Between the trimmed V and J ends, which lost 6 bases and 8 bases, there was a span of 14 bases. CDR3 length equals 13 residues. The CDR3 coding sequence is TGTGCCAGCAGCCCAGATATTCGCGATGAGCAGTTCTTC. It specifies CASSPDIRDEQFF.

The rearrangement links TRBV6-1 to TRBJ2-1; the D gene is possibly TRBD1 (5 bases). The CDR3 is 15 residues long. Trimming stripped 7 bases from V and 4 bases from J, with 17 bases between. The germline gives CDR1 MNHNS, CDR2 SASEGT. The CDR3 loop reads CASMAPGNSYNEQFF. The DNA for the CDR3 is TGTGCCAGCATGGCCCCAGGGAACTCTTACAATGAGCAGTTCTTC.

Concerning this clonotype itself: The junction and the germline gene differ at one end; a read error may be behind it. This chain links TRBV6-1 with TRBJ1-4; unclear D gene. Germline assignment: CDR1 MNHNS and CDR2 SASEGT. CDR3 size: 14 residues. In DNA form, the CDR3 reads TGTGCCAGCAGCGAAGGGAGAACTAATGAAAAACTGTTTTTT. Amino acid sequence: CASSEGRTNEKLFF.

The table lists this clonotype with a few counts. The rearrangement uses TRBV10-2 and TRBJ1-4, with D hard to call. CDR1 is WSHSY and CDR2 is SAAADI in the germline V gene. The ends were cut back, 0 bases at V and 8 bases at J, with 13 bases in the middle. The CDR3 sequence is 15 residues long. CDR3 in DNA: TGCGCCAGCAGTGAGTCGGTCAGATTAGGGGAAAAACTGTTTTTT. It specifies CASSESVRLGEKLFF.

This chain connects TRBV12-3 or TRBV12-4 to TRBJ2-4; D gene unclear. V was cut by 6 bases and J by 2 bases, with 11 bases left in between. The CDR3 consists of 14 residues. The CDR3 sequence is CASSVHETKNIQYF. The CDR3 DNA reads TGTGCCAGCAGCGTCCATGAAACCAAAAACATTCAGTACTTC.

The chain is built from TRBV18 and TRBJ1-1; D ambiguous. V was shortened by 4 bases and J by 7 bases, with 7 bases between the two germline ends. Germline V lookup: CDR1 KGHSH, CDR2 LQKENI. The CDR3 is made up of 11 amino acids. The CDR3 spells CASSRLGEAFF. In DNA form, the CDR3 reads TGTGCCAGCTCACGTTTGGGTGAAGCTTTCTTT. The full variable domain, completed using reference TRBV18 and TRBJ1-1, is NAGVMQNPRHLVRRRGQEARLRCSPMKGHSHVYWYRQLPEEGLKFMVYLQKENIIDESGMPKERFSAEFPKEGPSILRIQQVVRGDSAAYFCASSRLGEAFFGQGTRLTVV.

This clonotype was detected a few times. V usage is TRBV3-1 and J usage is TRBJ1-1; perhaps TRBD1 as D (6 bases). The germline V and J ends were trimmed by 7 bases and 1 base, with 16 bases remaining between them. CDR3 size: 15 residues. CDR1 is LGHDT, CDR2 YNNKEL, per germline (reference sequence). The DNA of the CDR3 is TGTGCCAGCACCGGCGAGGGAGGGGGGAACACTGAAGCTTTCTTT. This codes for CASTGEGGGNTEAFF.

This clonotype was observed many times. The chain links TRBV7-3 to TRBJ2-3, with D possibly matching TRBD1 (5 bases). Germline V gives CDR1 SGHTA, CDR2 FQGTGA. Trimming removed 2 bases at V and 6 bases at J, with 12 bases between. The CDR3 has 14 residues. The CDR3 is CASSLQAGFDTQYF. Here the CDR3 DNA reads TGTGCCAGCAGCTTACAAGCAGGGTTCGATACGCAGTATTTT. The full variable domain, completed using reference TRBV7-3 and TRBJ2-3, is GAGVSQTPSNKVTEKGKYVELRCDPISGHTALYWYRQSLGQGPEFLIYFQGTGAADDSGLPNDRFFAVRPEGSVSTLKIQRTERGDSAVYLCASSLQAGFDTQYFGPGTRLTVL.

In this sample, this clonotype turned up a few times. The V and J genes are TRBV11-1 and TRBJ2-5; 13 bases line up with TRBD2. With 5 bases clipped from V and 5 bases from J, the junction kept 8 bases outside the gene matches. This CDR3 has 16 amino acids. Germline assignment: CDR1 SGHAT and CDR2 FQDESV (reference sequence). The CDR3 DNA reads as TGTGCCAGCAGCCCCTTACTAGCGGGGGGGCCTGAGACCCAGTACTTC. It encodes CASSPLLAGGPETQYF.

This clonotype occurred many times. The chain uses TRBV11-2 and TRBJ2-1; 7 bases fit TRBD2. CDR3 length: 13 amino acids. Germline V lookup: CDR1 SGHAT, CDR2 FQNNGV. Trimming removed 4 bases from V and 8 bases from J; junction bases left unmatched: 5. In DNA, the CDR3 is TGTGCCAGCAGCTCTAGACTAGCCTATGAGCAGTTCTTC. The encoded protein is CASSSRLAYEQFF.

This clonotype was detected a few times. This sequence joins TRBV10-3 and TRBJ1-1; TRBD1 agrees at 8 bases. The CDR3 runs 17 residues. Germline CDR1 ENHRY, CDR2 SYGVKD. With 0 bases clipped from V and 6 bases from J, the junction kept 12 bases outside the gene matches. CDR3 DNA: TGTGCCATCAGTGAGTCGCTTAGCGGACAGGGTGGTGCTGAAGCTTTCTTT. This gives the protein CAISESLSGQGGAEAFF.

This clonotype was picked up a small number of times. Germline is not matched at one junction end, which may reflect a read error. The V and J genes are TRBV4-1 and TRBJ1-4, with 7 positions matching TRBD1. Germline-derived CDR1 and CDR2 are MGHRA and YSYEKL. The CDR3 runs 17 residues. Written as DNA, the CDR3 is TGTGCCAGCAGCCAAGAACAGGGGATGCGGGGGCACGAAAAACTGTTTTTT. Its translation is CASSQEQGMRGHEKLFF.

In this sample, this clonotype turned up a few times. A much larger clone lies one base from this, so it may be a read error. The rearrangement joins TRBV2 to TRBJ1-5; no clear D. The length of the CDR3 is 16 residues. CDR1 and CDR2 (germline): SNHLY, FYNNEI. CDR3 coding DNA: TGTGCCAGCAGTGATTTCGGGGTGAGGAGCAGTCAGCCCCAGCATTTT. Protein sequence: CASSDFGVRSSQPQHF.

This clonotype was found many times. The chain links TRBV14 to TRBJ2-3; 7 positions agree with TRBD2. CDR1 is SGHDN, CDR2 FVKESK, per germline. The CDR3 contains 15 residues. The junction had 4 bases not matched to a gene; V was cut back by 0 bases and J by 4 bases. The CDR3: CASSQERGWSDTQYF. CDR3 coding DNA: TGTGCCAGCAGCCAAGAGCGGGGGTGGTCAGATACGCAGTATTTT.

V is TRBV6-9 and J is TRBJ2-2; 7 nucleotides match TRBD1. The germline CDR1 and CDR2 sequences are MNHGY and SVAAGI. CDR3 length equals 17 residues. J gave up 0 bases and V 2 bases, and 6 bases lay outside the gene matches. The CDR3 DNA sequence: TGTGCCAGCAGTTATGCAACCGGGACAGCGAACACCGGGGAGCTGTTTTTT. Residues: CASSYATGTANTGELFF.

In regard to this clonotype: A read error may be the cause here, since a much bigger clone is one base away. This chain joins TRBV3-1 and TRBJ1-1; tentative D call: TRBD1 (5 bases). CDR1 and CDR2 from the germline V gene are LGHDT and YNNKEL (reference sequence). The CDR3 covers 14 residues. The CDR3 DNA reads as TGTGCCAGCAGCCCGTATCAGGCGGACACTGTAGCTTTCTTT. The encoded protein is CASSPYQADTVAFF.

This clonotype came up a few times. The chain is built from TRBV24-1 and TRBJ2-1, with 7 bases lining up with TRBD2. The V gene's germline CDR1 is KGHDR and CDR2 SFDVKD. The CDR3 consists of 14 residues. J lost 10 bases, V lost 2 bases, and 7 bases had no gene match. CDR3 coding DNA: TGTGCCACCAGTGATTCCGGGGGGTTTGGAGAGCAGTTCTTC. Its translation: CATSDSGGFGEQFF.

This clonotype was picked up many times. The CDR3 region is CASGFTGYGYTF. The CDR3 DNA reads as TGTGCTAGTGGTTTTACAGGGTATGGCTACACCTTC. The rearrangement uses TRBV12-5 and TRBJ1-2, with D perhaps TRBD1 (6 bases). The CDR3 has 12 amino acids. Germline V gene data show CDR1 as LGHNT and CDR2 as FRNRAP. Trimming shortened V by 3 bases and J by 5 bases, and 7 bases separated the two germline ends.

This clonotype was seen repeatedly, ten times or more. The chain couples TRBV5-1 to TRBJ2-3, with TRBD2 matching over 8 bases. Germline trimming cut 1 base from V and 5 bases from J; bases unmatched to any gene: 9. CDR1 is SGHRS, CDR2 YFSETQ, per germline. The CDR3 consists of 16 residues. The DNA for the CDR3 is TGCGCCAGCAGCTTGATCGCCGGGGGGGATGGAGATACGCAGTATTTT. This translates into CASSLIAGGDGDTQYF.

The chain employs TRBV7-8 and TRBJ1-5; D perhaps matches TRBD1 (6 bases). The germline V gene encodes CDR1 SGHVS and CDR2 FQNEAQ. There are 14 residues in the CDR3. Trimming removed 5 bases from V and 1 base from J, with 9 bases in between. The CDR3 DNA follows: TGTGCCAGCAGCACCGGGACAAGCAATCAGCCCCAGCATTTT. This translates into CASSTGTSNQPQHF.

This clonotype appeared many times. The chain carries TRBV7-8 and TRBJ2-5; D is uncertain. The CDR3 totals 15 residues. Trimming cost V 5 bases and J 2 bases, with 15 bases left between them. Per the germline V gene, CDR1 is SGHVS and CDR2 is FQNEAQ. The CDR3 bases are TGTGCCAGCAGCCGATTGGGAACGACGCAAGAGACCCAGTACTTC. Translating it yields CASSRLGTTQETQYF.